This T cell receptor beta chain was documented in a study of T cells after yellow fever vaccination. TCRdb fed the 5' RACE reads into MiXCR, producing one record per CDR3 protein. Among approximately 300,000 distinct CDR3 sequences, roughly 10% were seen once, and the ten largest hold around 3.2%. This clonotype appeared many times. Per the germline V gene, CDR1 is SGHTA and CDR2 is FQGNSA. Trimming cost V 3 bases and J 5 bases, with 10 bases left between them. This CDR3 has 13 residues. Sequenced here: CD4+ T cells sorted from PBMCs, sampled 45 days after the yellow fever booster vaccination. The rearrangement uses TRBV7-2 and TRBJ1-1; D uncertain. The sequence came from a man in his late teens or twenties who received the YFV17D yellow fever vaccine. The CDR3 coding sequence is TGTGCCAGCAGCTTTATGGGTTTGACTGAAGCTTTCTTT. It codes for CASSFMGLTEAFF.